This TCR beta chain was captured in a study of OX40 agonist ivuxolimab in advanced cancers. Study background: Averaging about 60 years in age, with a range of about 23 to 90, the cohort was more than 75% male.

This clone was observed a few times. Method: immunoSEQ multiplex PCR; TCRdb's copy keeps in-frame clones and lacks some. The sample lists tens of thousands of clones, 84% occurring once. Germline CDR1 SQVTM, CDR2 ANQGSEA. The CDR3 loop spans 13 amino acids. Deletions cut 7 bases from V and 0 bases from J, with 11 bases between. The chain uses TRBV29-1 and TRBJ2-3; D might be TRBD1 (5 bases). This receptor was obtained from an adult with an advanced solid tumor such as melanoma, head and neck, liver or kidney cancer. This sample comprised CD4+ or CD8+ T cells sorted from blood, obtained in a trial of the OX40 agonist ivuxolimab. The DNA of the CDR3 is TGCAGCGCTTCAGGGTTTAGCACAGATACGCAGTATTTT. Translated: CSASGFSTDTQYF.